The rows below give T cell receptor beta chains drawn from one sample of a study of blood T cell repertoires in COVID-19. Assay used: immunoSEQ multiplex PCR; TCRdb lists only in-frame clones, some missing. In the table there are roughly 130,000 clones, around 83% of which are singletons. What was sequenced was peripheral blood. The receptors stem from a woman of 80 years or more with acute or convalescent COVID-19. The CDR3 runs from the conserved cysteine through the conserved F or W. A D gene is named only where the DNA matches it firmly. Only part of the rows carry a size: once, few, many, or a class if the clone is expanded.

TRBJ2-2,TRBV4-2,-,TRBD2,TGTGCCAGCAGCCATTTAACTAGCGGGCGGAACACCGGGGAGCTGTTTTTT,CASSHLTSGRNTGELFF
TRBJ2-7,TRBV6-5,once,-,TGTGCCAGCATCGGGACTTTGGGCGAGCAGTACTTC,CASIGTLGEQYF
TRBJ1-5,TRBV19,-,-,TGTGCCAGTATCGCGCGGAACCAGCCCCAGCATTTT,CASIARNQPQHF
TRBJ1-3,TRBV5-4,once,-,TGTGCCAGCAGCTACAGGATCCTCTCTGGAAACACCATATATTTT,CASSYRILSGNTIYF
TRBJ2-1,TRBV11-3,-,TRBD1,TGTGCCAGCAGCTCCATTAATCCAAGGGGGCCCGGTGAGCAGTTCTTC,CASSSINPRGPGEQFF
TRBJ2-7,TRBV2,-,TRBD2,TGTGCCAGCAGTCCGGGCGGGGGAACCTACGAGCAGTACTTC,CASSPGGGTYEQYF
TRBJ2-2,TRBV18,few,TRBD1,TGTGCCAGCTCAATGACAGGGGGACCGAACACCGGGGAGCTGTTTTTT,CASSMTGGPNTGELFF
TRBJ2-7,TRBV2,-,TRBD2,TGTGCCAGCAGTAAACCGACTAGCGGAGAGTACTTC,CASSKPTSGEYF
TRBJ2-1,TRBV11-2,-,TRBD2,TGTGCCAGCAGCTTTACTAGCGGGGGTTACAATGAGCAGTTCTTC,CASSFTSGGYNEQFF
TRBJ1-1,TRBV7-2,-,-,TGTGCCAGCAGCTCGTGGCTCGTGGTGAACACTGAAGCTTTCTTT,CASSSWLVVNTEAFF
TRBJ1-2,TRBV25-1,once,TRBD1,TGTGCCAGCAGTGACCCCCGTACAGGGGGCGAAGGGTCTGGCTACACCTTC,CASSDPRTGGEGSGYTF
TRBJ1-1,TRBV10-1,-,-,TGCGCCAGCAGTGCTACGCTGAACACTGAAGCTTTCTTT,CASSATLNTEAFF
TRBJ1-2,TRBV19,-,-,TGTGCCAGTAGCCGATCAGGGATTATTAACTATGGCTACACCTTC,CASSRSGIINYGYTF
TRBJ2-1,TRBV29-1,-,TRBD1,TGCAGCGTTCCAGACGACAGGGGATTCTCCTACAATGAGCAGTTCTTC,CSVPDDRGFSYNEQFF
TRBJ2-1,TRBV6-5,-,TRBD2,TGTGCCAGCAGTAACGGACTAGCGGCGTACAATGAGCAGTTCTTC,CASSNGLAAYNEQFF
TRBJ2-5,TRBV10-3,-,TRBD1,TGTGCCATCAGTGAGAGGGGGCCCGAGACCCAGTACTTC,CAISERGPETQYF
TRBJ2-3,TRBV4-1,-,TRBD1,TGCGCCAGCAGCCAAGCGCGGACAGGGGGCACAGATACGCAGTATTTT,CASSQARTGGTDTQYF
TRBJ1-2,TRBV4-1,once,-,TGCGCCAGCAGCCTCGCACCGAGGTCGGACTATGGCTACACCTTC,CASSLAPRSDYGYTF
TRBJ1-2,TRBV7-2,-,TRBD1,TGTGCCAGCAGCCCGAGAACCGGGACAGGGCTTTATGGCTACACCTTC,CASSPRTGTGLYGYTF
TRBJ2-1,TRBV3-1/TRBV3-2,few,TRBD2,TGTGCCAGCAGCCTCGGGACTAGCGGGGGAGGTGAGCAGTTCTTC,CASSLGTSGGGEQFF
TRBJ1-5,TRBV20-1,-,-,TGCAGTGCTAGTAGCAGGGGCAATCAGCCCCAGCATTTT,CSASSRGNQPQHF
TRBJ2-2,TRBV7-9,-,TRBD1,TGTGCCAGCAGCTTTCGGGACAGGGGCGCCGGGGAGCTGTTTTTT,CASSFRDRGAGELFF
TRBJ1-1,TRBV13,-,-,TGTGCCAGCAGCCAGTGGAACACTGAAGCTTTCTTT,CASSQWNTEAFF
TRBJ1-2,TRBV5-1,once,TRBD1,TGCGCCAGCAGCCCGACAGGGTACGAGGGCTACACCTTC,CASSPTGYEGYTF
TRBJ2-1,TRBV7-9,-,-,TGTGCCAGCAGCTTCGGAAAACCCGGGACTTACTCCTACAATGAGCAGTTCTTC,CASSFGKPGTYSYNEQFF
TRBJ2-3,TRBV11-2,few,TRBD2,TGTGCCAGCAGCCTTGGGGCTAGCGGGGGGCTCACAGATACGCAGTATTTT,CASSLGASGGLTDTQYF
TRBJ1-2,TRBV5-6,-,TRBD1,TGTGCCAGCAGCCCCGGGACAGGGGGCTTCTATGGCTACACCTTC,CASSPGTGGFYGYTF
TRBJ1-6,TRBV5-1,-,-,TGCGCCAGCCGCGAGAACAATTCACCCCTCCACTTT,CASRENNSPLHF
TRBJ2-2,TRBV10-3,-,TRBD2,TGTGCCATCAGTGATAAGGGGACTAGCGGCACCGGGGAGCTGTTTTTT,CAISDKGTSGTGELFF
TRBJ1-1,TRBV15,-,-,TGTGCCACCAGCCGGCCGACAGGAGTGAACACTGAAGCTTTCTTT,CATSRPTGVNTEAFF
TRBJ1-3,TRBV5-4,-,-,TGTGCCAGCAGCTTGAATTCGGGTTTGGCTGGAAACACCATATATTTT,CASSLNSGLAGNTIYF
TRBJ1-2,TRBV3-1/TRBV3-2,-,-,TGTGCCAGCAGCCAAGGATACTATGATGGAGGGTATGGCTACACCTTC,CASSQGYYDGGYGYTF
TRBJ1-5,TRBV28,-,TRBD1,TGTGCCAGCAGCCTACAACAGGGGGACCAGCCCCAGCATTTT,CASSLQQGDQPQHF
TRBJ1-6,TRBV18,once,TRBD1,TGTGCCAGCTCTCAGCAGGGGGAGAATAATTCACCCCTCCACTTT,CASSQQGENNSPLHF
TRBJ2-7,TRBV6-5,-,-,TGTGCCAGCAGCCAAACTACGTACGAGCAGTACTTC,CASSQTTYEQYF
TRBJ2-5,TRBV10-2,-,TRBD2,TGCGCCAGCAGTGCCCCGGGGGGGCCTGGGACCCAGTACTTC,CASSAPGGPGTQYF
TRBJ1-1,TRBV5-1,-,-,TGCGCCAGCAGGAGGGACGTCGGGGGAACTGAAGCTTTCTTT,CASRRDVGGTEAFF
TRBJ1-5,TRBV9,-,TRBD1,TGTGCCAGCAGCCCGGGGGCAGGGGGCGGTCAGCCCCAGCATTTT,CASSPGAGGGQPQHF
TRBJ2-5,TRBV6-2/TRBV6-3,-,TRBD2,TGTGCCAGCAGTTACTCCCCGCTAGCGGGGGATCGGCCACAAGAGACCCAGTACTTC,CASSYSPLAGDRPQETQYF
TRBJ1-2,TRBV5-4,-,-,TGTGCCAGCAGCCACTTGGGGGGGCTGGACTATGGCTACACCTTC,CASSHLGGLDYGYTF
TRBJ1-5,TRBV6-5,-,TRBD1,TGTGCCAGCAGTCCGAATTGGGACAGAAATCAGCCCCAGCATTTT,CASSPNWDRNQPQHF
TRBJ1-4,TRBV14,-,TRBD1,TGTGCCAGCAGCCAACCTCAGGGGGCAAAGAATGAAAAACTGTTTTTT,CASSQPQGAKNEKLFF
TRBJ1-1,TRBV9,-,TRBD1,TGTGCCAGCAGCCCCCCCAGGGGGTTGAACACTGAAGCTTTCTTT,CASSPPRGLNTEAFF
TRBJ1-2,TRBV27,-,-,TGTGCCAGTTCCCTCTTAGGGGCTGGTGGCTACACCTTC,CASSLLGAGGYTF
TRBJ2-7,TRBV5-5,-,TRBD1,TGTGCCAGCAGCTTGTGGGGACAGGGCGAGCAGTACTTC,CASSLWGQGEQYF
TRBJ1-5,TRBV3-1/TRBV3-2,-,-,TGTGCCAGCAGCCAAGAGGTCCTTCGGAGCAATCAGCCCCAGCATTTT,CASSQEVLRSNQPQHF
TRBJ2-6,TRBV6-5,-,-,TGTGCCAGCGGGAGCACTGGGGCCAACGTCCTGACTTTC,CASGSTGANVLTF
TRBJ1-1,TRBV7-3,-,TRBD1,TGTGCCAGCGGGCTCCAGGGGGCGCTTATAACTGAAGCTTTCTTT,CASGLQGALITEAFF
TRBJ1-3,TRBV7-2,-,-,TGTGCCAGCAGATCAGGGACGGGAGGCTCTGGAAACACCATATATTTT,CASRSGTGGSGNTIYF
TRBJ2-7,TRBV7-9,-,TRBD1,TGTGCCAGCAGCTTTCGACAGGGGTCCTACGAGCAGTACTTC,CASSFRQGSYEQYF
TRBJ2-7,TRBV19,-,TRBD1,TGTGCCAGTAGTACGGGACAGAACCTTAACGAGCAGTACTTC,CASSTGQNLNEQYF
TRBJ1-1,TRBV7-6,-,-,TGTGCCAGCAGCCCCCCGACACCGAACACTGAAGCTTTCTTT,CASSPPTPNTEAFF
TRBJ2-7,TRBV7-2,once,TRBD1,TGTGCCAGCAGCTCGGACAGGGGCGAGGGGTCCTACGAGCAGTACTTC,CASSSDRGEGSYEQYF